This T cell receptor beta chain was recovered during a study of OX40 agonist ivuxolimab in advanced cancers. Study details: An agonistic anti-OX40 (CD134) antibody, ivuxolimab, was used to treat the patients. Cancers in dose escalation were hepatocellular, melanoma, renal cell and head and neck.

Germline CDR1 is MNHEY and CDR2 is SMNVEV (reference sequence). The ends were cut back, 5 bases at V and 6 bases at J, with 16 bases in the middle. The CDR3 runs 15 residues. In the case of this clone: Antigen specificity is unknown.

Points from the study as a whole: Some of the nonresponding patients also showed low levels of normalized T-cell clonal expansion. Both CD4+ and CD8+ T cell populations in blood had undergone clonal expansion by week 6 at 0.1 to 3.0 mg/kg.

Here immunoSEQ multiplex PCR was the method, and the copy in TCRdb shows in-frame clones only, minus some. The repertoire holds over 25,000 clones, roughly 85% seen once, with about half in the top ten. The sequences come from CD4+ or CD8+ T cells sorted from blood, collected in a trial of the OX40 agonist ivuxolimab. This clonotype was obtained from an adult with an advanced solid tumor such as melanoma, head and neck, liver or kidney cancer. The chain carries TRBV27 and TRBJ2-2; possibly TRBD2 for D (6 bases). The CDR3 sequence is CASSLNVGGPGELFF. CDR3 sequence (DNA): TGTGCCAGCAGTCTCAACGTGGGGGGACCCGGGGAGCTGTTTTTT.